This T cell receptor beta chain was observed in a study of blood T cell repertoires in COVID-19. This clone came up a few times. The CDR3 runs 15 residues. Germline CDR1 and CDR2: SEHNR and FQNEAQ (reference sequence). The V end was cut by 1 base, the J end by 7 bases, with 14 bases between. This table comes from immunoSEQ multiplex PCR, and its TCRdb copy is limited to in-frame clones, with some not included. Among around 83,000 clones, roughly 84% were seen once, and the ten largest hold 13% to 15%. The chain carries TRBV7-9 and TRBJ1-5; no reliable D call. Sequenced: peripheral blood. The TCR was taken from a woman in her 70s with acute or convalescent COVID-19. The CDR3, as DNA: TGTGCCAGCAGCTTAGACGGGGTGAGGGCCCAGCCCCAGCATTTT. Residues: CASSLDGVRAQPQHF.